The 6 T cell receptor beta chains below were found in one sample sequenced in a study of cytomegalovirus exposure and HLA in healthy donors (TCRdb year 2017). Preparation of the library involved the immunoSEQ multiplex PCR assay. For the multiplex PCR, a mixture combining 60 forward primers for TCR Vbeta segments and 13 reverse primers for TCR Jbeta segments was used. TCRdb retrieved this table from immuneACCESS and kept in-frame rearrangements only. Not all clones are present; in checked studies, unresolved V genes account for under half, and no reason is known for the remainder. For this sample there are about 190,000 clones; about 81% appear just once. Of the sample, approximately 4.6% falls within the top ten clones. The sample comprised PBMCs. These receptor sequences come from a man aged 25 to 40 in good health and CMV-seropositive.

This chain uses TRBV5-6 with TRBJ2-2, with D unresolved. Per germline, CDR1 SGHDT and CDR2 YYEEEE. The CDR3 has 13 amino acids. As DNA, the CDR3 is TGTGCTAGCTTCGGTGGGAACACCGGGGAGCTGTTTTTT. Its protein is CASFGGNTGELFF. Using reference TRBV5-6 and TRBJ2-2 for the parts outside the CDR3, the full variable domain is DAGVTQSPTHLIKTRGQQVTLRCSPKSGHDTVSWYQQALGQGPQFIFQYYEEEERQRGNFPDRFSGHQFPNYSSELNVNALLLGDSALYLCASFGGNTGELFFGEGSRLTVL.

As regards this clone: The sample has other DNA sequences that encode this CDR3 too. The rearrangement joins TRBV7-9 to TRBJ1-4, with D hard to call. The V and J ends lost 1 base and 7 bases respectively, with 10 bases between them. The germline gives CDR1 SEHNR, CDR2 FQNEAQ (reference sequence). The CDR3 extends over 14 amino acids. CDR3 in amino acids: CASSLGQGSEKLFF. The CDR3 DNA reads as TGTGCCAGCAGCTTAGGACAAGGAAGTGAAAAACTGTTTTTT. Drawing the rest from reference TRBV7-9 and TRBJ1-4, the complete variable domain is DTGVSQNPRHKITKRGQNVTFRCDPISEHNRLYWYRQTLGQGPEFLTYFQNEAQLEKSRLLSDRFSAERPKGSFSTLEIQRTEQGDSAMYLCASSLGQGSEKLFFGSGTQLSVL.

The V gene is TRBV6-5, the J gene TRBJ2-7; D may be TRBD1 (6 bases). The V end was cut by 7 bases, the J end by 0 bases, with 16 bases between. The CDR3 length is 15 residues. The germline gives CDR1 MNHEY, CDR2 SVGAGI. Here the CDR3 reads CASKVRQDLSYEQYF. CDR3 DNA sequence: TGTGCCAGCAAAGTCCGACAGGATCTCTCCTACGAGCAGTACTTC.

V and J are TRBV15 and TRBJ1-4; possibly TRBD1 for D (5 bases). This CDR3 is built from 16 residues. V was cut by 0 bases and J by 4 bases, with 12 bases left in between. From germline, CDR1 is LNHNV and CDR2 YYDKDF (reference sequence). CDR3 protein: CATSRDSGGGNEKLFF. Here the CDR3 DNA reads TGTGCCACCAGCAGAGATAGCGGGGGGGGTAATGAAAAACTGTTTTTT.

This sequence joins TRBV18 and TRBJ2-3, with D perhaps matching TRBD2 (5 bases). CDR1 is KGHSH, CDR2 LQKENI, per germline. V lost 3 bases, J lost 9 bases, and 7 bases lay in between. This CDR3 is 11 amino acids long. In nucleotides, the CDR3 is TGTGCCAGCTCACCGGACTCAACGCAGTATTTT. This codes for CASSPDSTQYF.

V gene TRBV5-6 combines with J gene TRBJ2-2; maybe TRBD2 (7 bases). Germline V CDR1 and CDR2: SGHDT, YYEEEE. CDR3 length equals 13 residues. Trimming cost V 9 bases and J 6 bases, with 15 bases left between them. CDR3 sequence: CATQEGGAGELFF. CDR3 coding DNA: TGTGCCACTCAGGAGGGGGGGGCCGGGGAGCTGTTTTTT.